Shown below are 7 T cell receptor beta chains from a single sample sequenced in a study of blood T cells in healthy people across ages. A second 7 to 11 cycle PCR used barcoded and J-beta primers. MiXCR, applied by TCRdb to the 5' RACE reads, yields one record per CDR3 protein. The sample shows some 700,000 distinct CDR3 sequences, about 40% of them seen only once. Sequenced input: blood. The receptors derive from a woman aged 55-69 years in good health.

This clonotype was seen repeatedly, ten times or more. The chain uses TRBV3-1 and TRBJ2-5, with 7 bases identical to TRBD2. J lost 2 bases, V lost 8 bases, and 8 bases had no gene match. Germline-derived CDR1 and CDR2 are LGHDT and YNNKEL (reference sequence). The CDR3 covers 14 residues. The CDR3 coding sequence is TGTGCCAGCCTACTGGCGGGAGTTCAAGAGACCCAGTACTTC. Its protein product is CASLLAGVQETQYF.

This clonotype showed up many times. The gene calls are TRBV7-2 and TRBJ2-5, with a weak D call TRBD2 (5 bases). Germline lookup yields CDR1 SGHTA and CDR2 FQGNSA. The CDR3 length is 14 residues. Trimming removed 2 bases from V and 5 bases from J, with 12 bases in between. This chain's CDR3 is CASSLFKGGETQYF. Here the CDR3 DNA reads TGTGCCAGCAGCTTATTTAAGGGCGGGGAGACCCAGTACTTC. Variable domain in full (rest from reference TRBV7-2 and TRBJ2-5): GAGVSQSPSNKVTEKGKDVELRCDPISGHTALYWYRQSLGQGLEFLIYFQGNSAPDKSGLPSDRFSAERTGGSVSTLTIQRTQQEDSAVYLCASSLFKGGETQYFGPGTRLLVL.

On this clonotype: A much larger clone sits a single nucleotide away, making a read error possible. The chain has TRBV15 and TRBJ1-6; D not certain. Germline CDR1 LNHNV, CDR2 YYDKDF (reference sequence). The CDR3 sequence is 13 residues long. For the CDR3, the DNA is TGTGCCACCAGCGGAGATCTGAATTCACCCCTCCACTTT. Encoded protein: CATSGDLNSPLHF.

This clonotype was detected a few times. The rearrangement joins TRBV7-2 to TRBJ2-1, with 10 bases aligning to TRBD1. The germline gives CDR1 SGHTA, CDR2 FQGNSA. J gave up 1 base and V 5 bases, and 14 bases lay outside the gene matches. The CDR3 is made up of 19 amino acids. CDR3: CASSPRPGQGSGSYNEQFF. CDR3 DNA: TGTGCCAGCAGCCCACGGCCGGGACAGGGGAGTGGATCCTACAATGAGCAGTTCTTC.

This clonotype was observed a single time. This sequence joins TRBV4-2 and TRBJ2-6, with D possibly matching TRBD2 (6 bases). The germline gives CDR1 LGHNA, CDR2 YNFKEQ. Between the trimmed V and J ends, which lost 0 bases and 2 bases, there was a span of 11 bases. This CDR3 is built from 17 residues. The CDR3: CASSQDRWGAGANVLTF. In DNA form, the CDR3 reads TGTGCCAGCAGCCAAGATCGGTGGGGGGCTGGGGCCAACGTCCTGACTTTC.

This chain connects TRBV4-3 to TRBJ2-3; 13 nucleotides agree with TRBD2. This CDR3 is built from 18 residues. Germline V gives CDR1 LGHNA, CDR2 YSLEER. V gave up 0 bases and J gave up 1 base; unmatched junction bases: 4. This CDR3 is CASSQDEGLAGGTDTQYF. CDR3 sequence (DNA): TGCGCCAGCAGCCAAGATGAAGGACTAGCGGGAGGCACAGATACGCAGTATTTT.

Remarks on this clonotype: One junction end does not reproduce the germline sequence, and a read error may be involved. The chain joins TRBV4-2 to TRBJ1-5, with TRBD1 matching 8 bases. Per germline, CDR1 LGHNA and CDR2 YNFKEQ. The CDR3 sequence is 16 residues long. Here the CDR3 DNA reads TGTGCCAACAGCCAGGGTAGACAGGGGAGGGATCAGCCCCAGCATTTT. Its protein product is CANSQGRQGRDQPQHF.